These 23 T cell receptor beta chains share one sample of origin, sequenced in a study of breast tumors, draining lymph nodes, adjacent tissues. Axillary draining lymph nodes of breast cancer patients supplied the node samples. TCRdb itself ran the multiplex PCR reads through MiXCR, one entry per CDR3 protein. The repertoire holds about 270,000 distinct CDR3 sequences, with 30% as singletons. Sequenced: axillary lymph node tissue. The receptors were gathered from a female donor with breast cancer. Some clones in this sample may be carry-over from other donors' samples.

V and J are TRBV6-2 or TRBV6-3 and TRBJ2-7; 10 bases agree with TRBD2. J lost 7 bases, V lost 0 bases, and 9 bases had no gene match. There are 16 residues in the CDR3. In germline, CDR1 is MNHEY, CDR2 SVGEGT. CDR3 bases: TGTGCCAGCAGTTACTCTACCAGCGGGAGGGCCCGAGAGCAGTACTTC. As protein: CASSYSTSGRAREQYF.

The table lists this clonotype with many counts. The rearrangement uses TRBV5-4 and TRBJ1-2; weak D call: TRBD1 (6 bases). Trimming pared 4 bases from V and 0 bases from J, leaving 16 bases between. The CDR3 contains 16 residues. Germline CDR1 and CDR2: SGHNT and YYREEE (reference sequence). The CDR3 sequence is CASSPEGGVANYGYTF. The CDR3 coding sequence is TGTGCCAGCAGCCCCGAGGGGGGGGTAGCTAACTATGGCTACACCTTC.

The V call is TRBV9, the J call TRBJ1-1, with D perhaps matching TRBD1 (6 bases). The germline V gene has CDR1 SGDLS and CDR2 YYNGEE. The germline V and J ends were trimmed by 0 bases and 1 base, with 13 bases remaining between them. This CDR3 comprises 16 residues. CDR3 nucleotides: TGTGCCAGCAGCGTAGTAGGGGCAGGGGCGAACACTGAAGCTTTCTTT. It encodes CASSVVGAGANTEAFF.

This clonotype was seen many times. CDR3 region: CASSFTGPDTQYF. The CDR3 DNA sequence: TGTGCCAGCAGTTTCACAGGGCCAGATACGCAGTATTTT. The V call is TRBV6-5, the J call TRBJ2-3, with a possible D match to TRBD1 (6 bases). V was trimmed by 4 bases and J by 4 bases, leaving 9 bases between them. Germline V gene lookup returns CDR1 MNHEY and CDR2 SVGAGI. The CDR3 contains 13 residues.

Worth noting for this clonotype: This may come from a read error, since a much larger clone is one base off. The chain couples TRBV9 to TRBJ2-1, with D tentatively TRBD2 (5 bases). Trimming took 2 bases from V and 0 from J, leaving 12 bases between them. Germline V gives CDR1 SGDLS, CDR2 YYNGEE. This CDR3 is 16 amino acids long. The DNA of the CDR3 is TGTGCCAGCAGCGTTCCGACCGCGGGCTCCTACAATGAGCAGTTCTTC. It translates to CASSVPTAGSYNEQFF.

The chain recombines TRBV6-1 with TRBJ2-2; 8 bases agree with TRBD1. The trim removed 2 bases at V and 7 bases at J, leaving 9 bases unmatched. The CDR3 is made up of 16 amino acids. CDR1 is MNHNS, CDR2 SASEGT, per germline. The CDR3 nucleotides are TGTGCCAGCAGTGAACGGACAGGGCCGCTTGTCGGGGAGCTGTTTTTT. Translation: CASSERTGPLVGELFF.

Concerning this clonotype: A read error is possible here, since a much larger clone lies one base away. This chain joins TRBV7-3 and TRBJ1-3; no definite D call. This CDR3 is 17 amino acids long. CDR1 SGHTA and CDR2 FQGTGA come from the germline V gene. The CDR3 protein is CASSLTLTAVPGNPIYF. CDR3 nucleotides: TGTGCCAGCAGCTTAACGTTAACGGCGGTTCCCGGAAACCCCATATATTTT.

Comments on this clonotype: Just one base apart from a much larger clone, this may be a read error. The chain joins TRBV11-2 to TRBJ2-7, with 7 bases identical to TRBD2. This CDR3 has 14 residues. Germline values: CDR1 SGHAT, CDR2 FQNNGV. V dropped 1 base and J dropped 3; count of bases not matched to a gene: 3. The chain's CDR3 is CASSLGAGNYEQYF. The CDR3 DNA reads as TGTGCCAGCAGCTTAGGAGCGGGGAACTACGAGCAGTACTTC.

The rearrangement joins TRBV24-1 to TRBJ2-5; TRBD2 aligns across 14 bases. The CDR3 has 19 residues. V dropped 2 bases and J dropped 4; count of bases not matched to a gene: 11. Germline V CDR1 and CDR2: KGHDR, SFDVKD. The CDR3 is CATSDCIPTSGRAGETQYF. As DNA, the CDR3 is TGTGCCACCAGTGATTGTATTCCGACTAGCGGGAGGGCCGGAGAGACCCAGTACTTC.

The genes are TRBV20-1 and TRBJ1-1; D unclear. Germline assignment: CDR1 DFQATT and CDR2 SNEGSKA (reference sequence). The CDR3 is made up of 13 amino acids. Trimming removed 3 bases at V and 1 base at J, with 9 bases between. CDR3 residues: CSARRHANTEAFF. In nucleotides, the CDR3 is TGCAGTGCTAGGAGGCACGCGAACACTGAAGCTTTCTTT.

This clonotype was seen at least ten times. This rearrangement joins TRBV7-9 to TRBJ2-7; D gene uncertain. The V gene lost 4 bases and the J gene lost 0 bases, with 13 bases spanning the gap. Germline CDR1 SEHNR, CDR2 FQNEAQ (reference sequence). This CDR3 is 15 amino acids long. The CDR3 spells CASSSGSTGSYEQYF. CDR3 sequence (DNA): TGTGCCAGCAGCTCCGGTTCCACGGGCTCCTACGAGCAGTACTTC. Combining the CDR3 with reference TRBV7-9 and TRBJ2-7 gives the whole variable domain DTGVSQNPRHKITKRGQNVTFRCDPISEHNRLYWYRQTLGQGPEFLTYFQNEAQLEKSRLLSDRFSAERPKGSFSTLEIQRTEQGDSAMYLCASSSGSTGSYEQYFGPGTRLTVT.

The genes are TRBV29-1 and TRBJ2-2, with D unresolved. Matching the DNA end better, TRBJ1-1 makes the J call doubtful. Per the germline V gene, CDR1 is SQVTM and CDR2 is ANQGSEA. The CDR3 contains 12 residues. CDR3: CSVGEGNTEAFF. CDR3 DNA: TGCAGCGTTGGGGAGGGGAACACTGAAGCTTTCTTT.

In its sample, this clonotype was seen a few times. The genes are TRBV20-1 and TRBJ2-1; 9 bases map to TRBD2. The CDR3 extends over 17 amino acids. Per germline, CDR1 DFQATT and CDR2 SNEGSKA (reference sequence). Germline trimming cut 3 bases from V and 4 bases from J; bases unmatched to any gene: 13. CDR3 region: CSASLQRTSALYNEQFF. CDR3 coding DNA: TGCAGTGCTAGTCTACAAAGGACTAGCGCGCTTTACAATGAGCAGTTCTTC.

This clonotype was picked up one time. The chain uses TRBV25-1 and TRBJ2-1; TRBD1 matches 9 bases. The CDR3 has 13 amino acids. Germline CDR1 MGHDK, CDR2 SYGVNS. This CDR3 reads CAITGTGYNEQFF. DNA for the CDR3: TGTGCTATTACCGGGACAGGGTACAATGAGCAGTTCTTC.

The sample holds many counts of this clonotype. The chain couples TRBV15 to TRBJ2-7; the D gene is possibly TRBD1 (5 bases). Trimming pared 0 bases from V and 7 bases from J, leaving 13 bases between. The CDR3 loop spans 14 amino acids. Germline V CDR1 and CDR2: LNHNV, YYDKDF (reference sequence). CDR3 sequence: CATSRDLAREEQYF. The CDR3 nucleotides are TGTGCCACCAGCAGAGATCTTGCCAGGGAAGAGCAGTACTTC.

This clonotype was observed many times. The genes are TRBV5-1 and TRBJ2-7; 7 bases are a match to TRBD1. The CDR3 has 14 residues. CDR1 and CDR2 from the germline V gene are SGHRS and YFSETQ. J gave up 4 bases and V 0 bases, and 4 bases lay outside the gene matches. CDR3 loop: CASSLGGGRYEQYF. For the CDR3, the DNA is TGCGCCAGCAGCTTGGGAGGGGGCCGGTACGAGCAGTACTTC.

There are many counts of this clonotype. This chain uses TRBV2 with TRBJ2-1; perhaps TRBD1 as D (6 bases). Germline V gives CDR1 SNHLY, CDR2 FYNNEI. This CDR3 is 13 amino acids long. V was clipped by 1 base and J by 13 bases, with 14 bases between them. The CDR3 protein is CASSEGDMKNQFF. The CDR3 coding sequence is TGTGCCAGCAGTGAAGGGGACATGAAAAACCAGTTCTTC.

There are many counts of this clonotype. The chain employs TRBV20-1 and TRBJ2-3, with D unclear. Germline V gene lookup returns CDR1 DFQATT and CDR2 SNEGSKA (reference sequence). CDR3 length: 12 residues. Trimming took off 0 bases at V and 5 bases at J, with 6 bases between the two ends. Here the CDR3 DNA reads TGCAGTGCTAGAGAGCCGGGAGATACGCAGTATTTT. Protein product: CSAREPGDTQYF.

In the case of this clonotype: Given a much more abundant clone one base away, this may be a read error. The V and J genes are TRBV4-2 and TRBJ2-2; D perhaps matches TRBD2 (5 bases). CDR1 and CDR2 from the germline V gene are LGHNA and YNFKEQ. The CDR3 runs 14 residues. Trimming removed 5 bases from V and 1 base from J, with 8 bases in between. The CDR3 DNA sequence: TGTGCCAGCAGCGAGCGGAGGAACACCGGGGAGCTGTTTTTT. Translated, it gives CASSERRNTGELFF.

The chain employs TRBV20-1 and TRBJ1-1; TRBD1 is a possible D gene (5 bases). This CDR3 has 14 residues. CDR1 DFQATT and CDR2 SNEGSKA come from the germline V gene (reference sequence). V gave up 6 bases and J gave up 0 bases, with 14 bases separating them. CDR3 coding DNA: TGCAGTGCACTCCTTGGGGGGTTGAACACTGAAGCTTTCTTT. Translation gives CSALLGGLNTEAFF.

Only one count was recorded for this clonotype. The V gene is TRBV9, the J gene TRBJ2-5, with 15 bases fitting TRBD2. The CDR3 is 17 amino acids. Unmatched junction bases numbered 7, after V lost 0 bases and J lost 7 bases. Germline V gene data show CDR1 as SGDLS and CDR2 as YYNGEE. The CDR3 protein is CASSVGGTSGRWVTQYF. In DNA form, the CDR3 reads TGTGCCAGCAGCGTAGGGGGGACTAGCGGGAGGTGGGTGACCCAGTACTTC.

This clonotype was counted many times. The V and J genes are TRBV5-5 and TRBJ2-3, with 7 bases matching TRBD1. Trimming removed 2 bases from V and 2 bases from J; junction bases left unmatched: 8. The CDR3 contains 16 residues. CDR1 and CDR2 from the germline V gene are SGHKS and YYEKEE (reference sequence). CDR3 in amino acids: CASSFYDRVNTDTQYF. The CDR3 bases are TGTGCCAGCAGCTTTTATGACAGGGTGAACACAGATACGCAGTATTTT.

Remarks on this clonotype: A much larger clone lies a single base off, so this may be a read error. V usage is TRBV11-2 and J usage is TRBJ2-1; 7 bases are shared with TRBD2. Germline V lookup: CDR1 SGHAT, CDR2 FQNNGV. This CDR3 region has 15 residues. Losses at the gene ends were 3 bases for V and 2 bases for J; bases not matched to a gene: 4. The CDR3: CASSFSSGTYNEQFF. The CDR3 coding sequence is TGTGCCAGCAGCTTTTCTAGCGGAACCTACAATGAGCAGTTCTTC.